This TCR beta chain was captured by sequencing in a study of patients and donors after allogeneic stem cell transplantation. TCRdb called the RT-PCR reads again in MiXCR, with one record for every CDR3 protein. The sample includes approximately 200,000 distinct CDR3 sequences, 12% to 15% seen only once; the top ten take approximately 10%. This clonotype appeared a few times. With V trimmed by 6 bases and J by 4 bases, 7 bases remained unmatched. The CDR3 totals 14 residues. The germline V gene encodes CDR1 SGHKS and CDR2 YYEKEE (reference sequence). This chain connects TRBV5-5 to TRBJ2-5; 9 nucleotides match TRBD1. The source is a human donor who was either an allogeneic HSCT recipient or a stem cell or donor lymphocyte infusion donor (not recorded which). It is not recorded whose cells these are; they may come from a transplant donor. Sequenced input: blood, either unsorted or a sorted T cell fraction (not recorded which). The CDR3 region is CASIRDRVGETQYF. DNA of the CDR3: TGTGCCAGCATCCGGGACAGGGTTGGAGAGACCCAGTACTTC.